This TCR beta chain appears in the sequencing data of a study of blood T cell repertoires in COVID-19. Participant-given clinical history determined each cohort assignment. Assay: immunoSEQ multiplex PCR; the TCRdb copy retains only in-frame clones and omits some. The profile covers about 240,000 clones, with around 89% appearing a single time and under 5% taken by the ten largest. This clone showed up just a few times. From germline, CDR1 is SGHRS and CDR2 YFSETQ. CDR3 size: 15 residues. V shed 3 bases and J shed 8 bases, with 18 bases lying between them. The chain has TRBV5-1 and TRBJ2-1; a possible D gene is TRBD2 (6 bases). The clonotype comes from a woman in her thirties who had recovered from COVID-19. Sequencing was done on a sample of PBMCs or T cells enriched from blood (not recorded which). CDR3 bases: TGCGCCAGCAGCTCCCTGCCCGGACTACGGCATGAGCAGTTCTTC. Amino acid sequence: CASSSLPGLRHEQFF. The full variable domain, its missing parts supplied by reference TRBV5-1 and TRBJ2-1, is KAGVTQTPRYLIKTRGQQVTLSCSPISGHRSVSWYQQTPGQGLQFLFEYFSETQRNKGNFPGRFSGRQFSNSRSEMNVSTLELGDSALYLCASSSLPGLRHEQFFGPGTRLTVL.